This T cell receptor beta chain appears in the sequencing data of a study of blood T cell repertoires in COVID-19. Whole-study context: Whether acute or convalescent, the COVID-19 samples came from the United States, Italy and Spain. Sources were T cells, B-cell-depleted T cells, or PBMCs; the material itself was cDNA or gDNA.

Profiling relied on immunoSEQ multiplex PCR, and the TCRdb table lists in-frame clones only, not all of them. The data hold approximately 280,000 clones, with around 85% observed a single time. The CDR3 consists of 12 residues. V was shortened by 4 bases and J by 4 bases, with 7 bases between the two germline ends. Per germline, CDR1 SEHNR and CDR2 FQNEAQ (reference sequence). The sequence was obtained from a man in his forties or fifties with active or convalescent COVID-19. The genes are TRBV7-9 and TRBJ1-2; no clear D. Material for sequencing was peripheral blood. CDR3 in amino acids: CASSSTSYGYTF. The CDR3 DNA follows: TGTGCCAGCAGCTCAACTTCCTATGGCTACACCTTC.